This is a list of T cell receptor beta chains from one sample in a study of blood T cell repertoires in COVID-19. Sequenced by immunoSEQ multiplex PCR; TCRdb stores in-frame clones only, minus some. The sample lists some 700,000 clones; over 80% were seen once. The sample taken for sequencing was peripheral blood. These receptors were collected from a woman aged 18-29 years with acute or convalescent COVID-19. The CDR3 runs from the conserved cysteine through the conserved F or W. A D gene is named only where the DNA matches it firmly. For some rows the clone size is stated as once, few or many, or as a class when expanded; others skip it.

>TRBD2|TRBJ2-3|-|TRBV7-3|14
CASSRTSGGDTQYF
TGTGCCAGCAGCCGGACTAGCGGGGGCGATACGCAGTATTTT
>-|TRBJ1-1|-|TRBV6-5|15
CASSYSADMNTEAFF
TGTGCCAGCAGTTACTCCGCAGATATGAACACTGAAGCTTTCTTT
>-|TRBJ1-1|-|TRBV14|18
CASSAQRRRLLRDTEAFF
TGTGCCAGCAGCGCCCAGCGGCGACGACTCCTAAGGGACACTGAAGCTTTCTTT
>-|TRBJ1-4|-|TRBV27|14
CASSRGPGNEKLFF
TGTGCCAGTTCCAGGGGCCCTGGGAATGAAAAACTGTTTTTT
>TRBD1|TRBJ1-1|-|TRBV29-1|15
CSARTGGNLWGEAFF
TGCAGCGCTCGGACAGGGGGGAATCTTTGGGGTGAAGCTTTCTTT
>TRBD2|TRBJ2-7|-|TRBV5-6|17
CASRLTSGGAPSYEQYF
TGTGCCAGCAGACTGACTAGCGGGGGGGCCCCGTCCTACGAGCAGTACTTC
>-|TRBJ1-2|-|TRBV10-2|15
CASSEAGRLNYGYTF
TGCGCCAGCAGTGAGGCGGGACGACTCAACTATGGCTACACCTTC
>TRBD2|TRBJ2-3|-|TRBV24-1|17
CATSPGVSGDFTDTQYF
TGTGCCACCAGCCCAGGGGTTAGCGGGGACTTTACAGATACGCAGTATTTT
>-|TRBJ1-3|-|TRBV6-5|15
CASRLGESSGNTIYF
TGTGCCAGCAGGCTTGGGGAGAGCTCTGGAAACACCATATATTTT
>-|TRBJ1-2|-|TRBV4-1|15
CASSQVVGGTYGYTF
TGCGCCAGCAGCCAAGTGGTGGGGGGGACCTATGGCTACACCTTC
>-|TRBJ1-5|-|TRBV27|14
CASSSVYSNQPQHF
TGTGCCAGCAGTTCTGTATATAGCAATCAGCCCCAGCATTTT
>TRBD1|TRBJ1-4|-|TRBV11-2|17
CASSFLVLGRGEEKLFF
TGTGCCAGCAGCTTTCTTGTTCTGGGCAGGGGGGAGGAAAAACTGTTTTTT
>-|TRBJ2-6|-|TRBV27|13
CAIRALGANVLTF
TGTGCCATCAGGGCCCTTGGGGCCAACGTCCTGACTTTC
>-|TRBJ1-4|-|TRBV30|12
CAWTATNEKLFF
TGTGCCTGGACAGCAACTAATGAAAAACTGTTTTTT
>TRBD1|TRBJ1-5|once|TRBV7-9|14
CASSLGGQNQPQHF
TGTGCCAGCAGCTTAGGGGGACAGAATCAGCCCCAGCATTTT
>-|TRBJ1-3|few|TRBV5-1|14
CASSSRASGNTIYF
TGCGCCAGCAGCTCCAGGGCCTCTGGAAACACCATATATTTT
>TRBD1|TRBJ2-7|few|TRBV14|13
CASSHHRGYEQYF
TGTGCCAGCAGCCACCACAGGGGATACGAGCAGTACTTC
>-|TRBJ1-4|-|TRBV30|13
CAWSVLENEKLFF
TGTGCCTGGAGTGTACTTGAGAATGAAAAACTGTTTTTT
>TRBD1|TRBJ2-1|-|TRBV14|17
CASSQRFRDRDYNEQFF
TGTGCCAGCAGCCAAAGGTTCCGGGACAGAGACTACAATGAGCAGTTCTTC
>-|TRBJ2-3|-|TRBV5-1|14
CASSLGGGTDTQYF
TGCGCCAGCAGCCTGGGCGGGGGCACAGATACGCAGTATTTT
>TRBD1|TRBJ2-3|-|TRBV4-3|14
CASSEGAQVGRPYF
TGCGCCAGCAGCGAGGGGGCGCAAGTCGGTCGGCCGTATTTT
>-|TRBJ1-5|-|TRBV19|15
CASSWYRDSNQPQHF
TGTGCCAGTAGTTGGTATCGAGATAGCAATCAGCCCCAGCATTTT
>-|TRBJ2-1|-|TRBV5-1|16
CASSFGKLAGYNEQFF
TGCGCCAGCAGCTTTGGGAAACTGGCGGGGTACAATGAGCAGTTCTTC
>TRBD1|TRBJ2-1|-|TRBV5-1|14
CATEQGAGRTEQFF
TGCGCCACCGAACAGGGGGCCGGCAGAACTGAGCAGTTCTTC
>TRBD1|TRBJ2-1|-|TRBV29-1|13
CSVVGQANNEQFF
TGCAGCGTTGTGGGACAGGCAAACAATGAGCAGTTCTTC
>-|TRBJ1-1|-|TRBV6-5|14
CASSPRWGFVTAFF
TGTGCCAGCAGTCCAAGATGGGGCTTTGTGACAGCTTTCTTT
>-|TRBJ2-3|-|TRBV30|12
CAWSGASDTQYF
TGTGCCTGGAGTGGGGCGTCGGATACGCAGTATTTT
>TRBD2|TRBJ2-1|-|TRBV6-5|15
CASRSLAGTYNEQFF
TGTGCCAGCAGATCCCTAGCGGGGACCTACAATGAGCAGTTCTTC
>-|TRBJ2-7|-|TRBV7-3|15
CASSLGRGNYYEQYF
TGTGCCAGCAGCTTAGGTCGGGGAAACTACTACGAGCAGTACTTC
>-|TRBJ2-7|-|TRBV4-2|15
CASSQRNQGNYEQYF
TGTGCCAGCAGCCAACGTAACCAGGGAAACTACGAGCAGTACTTC
>-|TRBJ1-6|-|TRBV12-3/TRBV12-4|13
CASSHPPWGALHF
TGTGCCAGCAGTCACCCTCCTTGGGGGGCCCTCCACTTT
>-|TRBJ2-6|-|TRBV24-1|17
CATSDLKGAPGANVLTF
TGTGCCACCAGTGATTTGAAAGGGGCCCCAGGGGCCAACGTCCTGACTTTC
>-|TRBJ1-2|-|TRBV30|12
CAWSLGDYGYTF
TGTGCCTGGAGTTTAGGGGACTATGGCTACACCTTC
>TRBD2|TRBJ2-3|-|TRBV7-6|15
CASNPTSGATDTQYF
TGTGCCAGCAACCCCACTAGCGGGGCCACAGATACGCAGTATTTT
>-|TRBJ1-4|-|TRBV12-2|17
CASRLGRTWGEGEKLFF
TGTGCAAGTCGCTTAGGAAGGACCTGGGGCGAAGGGGAAAAACTGTTTTTT
>-|TRBJ2-5|-|TRBV6-5|13
CASTGHPKETQYF
TGTGCCAGCACGGGACACCCTAAAGAGACCCAGTACTTC
>-|TRBJ1-2|-|TRBV30|13
CAWTGQPNYGYTF
TGTGCCTGGACCGGACAGCCAAACTATGGCTACACCTTC
>-|TRBJ1-3|-|TRBV5-1|13
CASSSGQGNTIYF
TGCGCCAGCAGCTCCGGACAGGGAAACACCATATATTTT
>TRBD1|TRBJ1-2|-|TRBV9|15
CASSDSSGTGYGYTF
TGTGCCAGCAGTGACTCCTCCGGGACAGGCTATGGCTACACCTTC
>-|TRBJ1-5|-|TRBV6-5|14
CASSYSGIHQPQHF
TGTGCCAGCAGTTACTCGGGCATTCATCAGCCCCAGCATTTT